This T cell receptor beta chain was sequenced for a study of PD-1 blockade in classical Hodgkin lymphoma. Concerning this clone: Its cognate antigen is unknown.

Overall study results and limits: Excluded were patients who started nivolumab under 1 year after ASCT, a group that had lower diversity. Before treatment, TCR diversity in newly diagnosed patients was reportedly lower than in healthy donors. Unlike CD8+ TCR diversity, which did not rise significantly by C4D1, CD4+ TCR diversity did.

Indicated time point: cycle 4 day 1 (C4D1), after 6 weeks of nivolumab. Every patient relapsed after autologous stem cell transplantation, and brentuximab vedotin exposure varied. The best responses consisted of complete response, partial response or progressive disease. Profiling relied on immunoSEQ multiplex PCR, and the TCRdb table lists in-frame clones only, not all of them. The sample has 21,000 or so clones; 70% to 90% are singletons. CDR1 and CDR2 from the germline V gene are MNHNY and SVGAGI (reference sequence). V gave up 2 bases and J gave up 3 bases, with 11 bases separating them. The CDR3 contains 15 residues.

This sample comprised peripheral blood mononuclear cells (PBMCs), obtained before the fourth cycle of nivolumab. The TCR was taken from a human donor with classical Hodgkin lymphoma. V is TRBV6-6 and J is TRBJ1-3; the D is unclear. The CDR3: CASSYEGVNGNTIYF. CDR3 DNA: TGTGCCAGCAGTTACGAAGGAGTAAATGGAAACACCATATATTTT.